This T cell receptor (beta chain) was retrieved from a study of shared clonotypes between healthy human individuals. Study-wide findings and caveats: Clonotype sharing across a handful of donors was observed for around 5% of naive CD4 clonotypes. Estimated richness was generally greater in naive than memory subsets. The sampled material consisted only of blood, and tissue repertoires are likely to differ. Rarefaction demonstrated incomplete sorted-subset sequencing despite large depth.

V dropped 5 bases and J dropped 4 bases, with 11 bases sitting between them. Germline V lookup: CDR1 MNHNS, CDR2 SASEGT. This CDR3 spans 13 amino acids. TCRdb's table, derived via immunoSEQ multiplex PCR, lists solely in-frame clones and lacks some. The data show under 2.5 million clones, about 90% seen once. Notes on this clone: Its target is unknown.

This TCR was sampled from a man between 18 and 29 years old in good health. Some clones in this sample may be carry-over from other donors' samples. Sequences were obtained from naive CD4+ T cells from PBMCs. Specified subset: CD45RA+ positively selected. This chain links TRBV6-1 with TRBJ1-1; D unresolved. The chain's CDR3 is CASSTIPSTEAFF. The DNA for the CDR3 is TGTGCCAGCAGTACTATACCTAGCACTGAAGCTTTCTTT.